This TCR beta chain was sequenced during a study of cytomegalovirus exposure and HLA in healthy donors. Points from the study as a whole: HLA restriction was apparent for most CMV-associated TCR beta chains in a later analysis. Most TCR beta V segments were productive about 90% or about 30% of the time in an earlier analysis.

It was with 60 Vbeta and 13 Jbeta primers that the PCR ran. Using immunoSEQ multiplex PCR, the repertoire was profiled, and TCRdb retains in-frame clones only, with some absent. The sample holds 130,000 to 150,000 clones, around 73% seen once. V lost 2 bases, J lost 0 bases, and 5 bases lay in between. Germline CDR1 and CDR2: SEHNR and FQNEAQ (reference sequence). This CDR3 is 15 amino acids long. This clone appeared once. Its antigen is unidentified. The V call is TRBV7-9, the J call TRBJ2-6; no reliable D call. The origin of this receptor is a human donor in good health. Sequenced sample: PBMCs. The DNA for the CDR3 is TGTGCCAGCAGCTTATCTCTCTCTGGGGCCAACGTCCTGACTTTC. Its protein product is CASSLSLSGANVLTF.